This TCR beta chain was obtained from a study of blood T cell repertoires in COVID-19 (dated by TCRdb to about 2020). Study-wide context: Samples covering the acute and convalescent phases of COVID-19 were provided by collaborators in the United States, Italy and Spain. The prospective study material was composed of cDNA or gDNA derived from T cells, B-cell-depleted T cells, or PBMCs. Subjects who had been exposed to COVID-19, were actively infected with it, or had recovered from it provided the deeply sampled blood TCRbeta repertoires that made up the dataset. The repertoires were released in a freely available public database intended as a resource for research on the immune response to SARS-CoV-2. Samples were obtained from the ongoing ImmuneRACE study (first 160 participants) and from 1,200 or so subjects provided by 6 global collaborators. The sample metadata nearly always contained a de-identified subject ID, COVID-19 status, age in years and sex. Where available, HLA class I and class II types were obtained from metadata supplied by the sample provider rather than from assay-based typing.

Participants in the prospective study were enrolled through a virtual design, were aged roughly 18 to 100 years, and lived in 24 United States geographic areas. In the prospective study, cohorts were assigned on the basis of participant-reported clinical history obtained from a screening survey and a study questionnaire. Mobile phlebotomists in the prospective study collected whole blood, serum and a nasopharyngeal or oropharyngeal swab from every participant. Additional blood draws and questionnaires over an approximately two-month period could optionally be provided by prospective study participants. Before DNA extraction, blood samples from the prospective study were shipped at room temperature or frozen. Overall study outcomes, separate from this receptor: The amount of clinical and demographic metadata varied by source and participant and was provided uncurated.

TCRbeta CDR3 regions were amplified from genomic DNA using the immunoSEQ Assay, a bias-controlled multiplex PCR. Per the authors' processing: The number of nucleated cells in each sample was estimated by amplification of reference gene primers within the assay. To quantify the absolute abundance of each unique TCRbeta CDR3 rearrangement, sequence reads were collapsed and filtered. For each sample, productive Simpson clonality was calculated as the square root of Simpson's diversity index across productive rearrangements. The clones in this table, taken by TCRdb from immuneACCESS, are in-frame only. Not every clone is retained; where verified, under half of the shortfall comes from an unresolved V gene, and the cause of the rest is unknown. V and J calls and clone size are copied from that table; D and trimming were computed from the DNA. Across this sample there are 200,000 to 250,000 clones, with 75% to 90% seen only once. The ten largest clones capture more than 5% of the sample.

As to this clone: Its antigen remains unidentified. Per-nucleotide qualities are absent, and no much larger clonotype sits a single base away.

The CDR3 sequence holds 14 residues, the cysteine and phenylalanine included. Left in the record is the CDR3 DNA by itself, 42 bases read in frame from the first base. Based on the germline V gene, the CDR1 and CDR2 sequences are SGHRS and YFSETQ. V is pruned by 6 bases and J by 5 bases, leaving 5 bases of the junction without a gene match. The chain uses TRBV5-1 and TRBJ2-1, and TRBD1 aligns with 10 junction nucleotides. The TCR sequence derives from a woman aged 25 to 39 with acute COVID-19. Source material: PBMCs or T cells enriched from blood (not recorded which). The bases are TGCGCCAGCATCAAGGACAGGGGGAACAATGAGCAGTTCTTC. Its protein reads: CASIKDRGNNEQFF.